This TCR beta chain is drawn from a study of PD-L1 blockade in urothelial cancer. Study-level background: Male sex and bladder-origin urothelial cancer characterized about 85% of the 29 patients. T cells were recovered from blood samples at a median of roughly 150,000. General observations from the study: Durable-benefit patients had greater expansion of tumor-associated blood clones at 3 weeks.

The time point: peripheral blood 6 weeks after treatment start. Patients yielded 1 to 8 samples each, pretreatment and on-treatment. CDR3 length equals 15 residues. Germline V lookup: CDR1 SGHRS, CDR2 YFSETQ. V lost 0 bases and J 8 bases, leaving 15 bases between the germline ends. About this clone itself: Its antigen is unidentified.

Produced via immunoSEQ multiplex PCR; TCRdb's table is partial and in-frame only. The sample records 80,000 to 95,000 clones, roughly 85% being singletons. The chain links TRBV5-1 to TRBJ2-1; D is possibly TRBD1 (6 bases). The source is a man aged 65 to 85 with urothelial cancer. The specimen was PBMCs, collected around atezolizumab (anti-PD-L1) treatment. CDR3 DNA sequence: TGCGCCAGCAGCTTGGGCCAGGGGAAGGCAGATGAGCAGTTCTTC. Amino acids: CASSLGQGKADEQFF.